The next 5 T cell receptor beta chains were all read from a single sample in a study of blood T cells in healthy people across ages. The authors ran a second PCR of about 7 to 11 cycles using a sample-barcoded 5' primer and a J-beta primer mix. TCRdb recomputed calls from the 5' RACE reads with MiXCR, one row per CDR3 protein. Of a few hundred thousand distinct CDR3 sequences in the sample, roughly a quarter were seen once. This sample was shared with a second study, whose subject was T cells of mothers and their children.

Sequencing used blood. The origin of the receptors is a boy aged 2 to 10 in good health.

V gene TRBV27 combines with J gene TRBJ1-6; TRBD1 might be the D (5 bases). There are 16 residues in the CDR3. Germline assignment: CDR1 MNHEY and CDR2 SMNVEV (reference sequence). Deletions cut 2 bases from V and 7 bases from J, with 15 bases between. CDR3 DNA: TGTGCCAGCAGTTTAATTTTCCGGGGGTCGAATTCACCCCTCCACTTT. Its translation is CASSLIFRGSNSPLHF.

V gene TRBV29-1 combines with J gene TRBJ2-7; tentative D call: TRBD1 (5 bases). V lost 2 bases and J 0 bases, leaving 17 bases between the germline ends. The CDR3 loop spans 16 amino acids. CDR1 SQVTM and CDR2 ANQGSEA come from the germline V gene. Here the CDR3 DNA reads TGCAGCGTTGAATATGGACAAGGACCTTTCTCCTACGAGCAGTACTTC. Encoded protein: CSVEYGQGPFSYEQYF.

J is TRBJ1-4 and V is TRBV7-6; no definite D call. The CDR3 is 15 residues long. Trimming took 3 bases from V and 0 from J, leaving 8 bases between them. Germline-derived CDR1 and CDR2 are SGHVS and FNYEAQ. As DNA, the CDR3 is TGTGCCAGCAGCTTTTCCGGGGCAACTAATGAAAAACTGTTTTTT. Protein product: CASSFSGATNEKLFF.

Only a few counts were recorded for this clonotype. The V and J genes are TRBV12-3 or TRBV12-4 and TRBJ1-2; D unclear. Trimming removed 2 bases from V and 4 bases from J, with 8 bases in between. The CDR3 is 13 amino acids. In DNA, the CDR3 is TGTGCCAGCAGTTTACTACAGTTCTATGGCTACACCTTC. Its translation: CASSLLQFYGYTF.

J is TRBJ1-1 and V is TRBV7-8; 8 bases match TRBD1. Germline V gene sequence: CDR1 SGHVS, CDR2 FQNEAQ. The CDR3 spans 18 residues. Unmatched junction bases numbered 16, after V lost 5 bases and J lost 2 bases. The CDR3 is CASSADRDRTYQNTEAFF. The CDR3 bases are TGTGCCAGCAGCGCGGACCGGGACAGGACTTACCAAAACACTGAAGCTTTCTTT. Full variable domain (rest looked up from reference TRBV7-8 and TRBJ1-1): GAGVSQSPRYKVAKRGQDVALRCDPISGHVSLFWYQQALGQGPEFLTYFQNEAQLDKSGLPSDRFFAERPEGSVSTLKIQRTQQEDSAVYLCASSADRDRTYQNTEAFFGQGTRLTVV.